Presented here are 30 T cell receptor beta chains from one specimen sequenced in a study of PD-1 blockade in classical Hodgkin lymphoma. Sequencing used immunoSEQ multiplex PCR; TCRdb keeps in-frame clones, though not all of them. The sample lists approximately 100,000 clones; roughly 92% were seen once. All trial patients relapsed after autologous stem cell transplantation. Here the sequenced sample was peripheral blood mononuclear cells (PBMCs), taken at baseline. The receptors here all came from a human donor with classical Hodgkin lymphoma.

The CDR3 here is CASSYSDRAGYEQYF. Here the CDR3 DNA reads TGTGCCAGCAGTTACTCGGACAGGGCAGGCTACGAGCAGTACTTC. The J gene is TRBJ2-7, the V gene TRBV6-5; 8 nucleotides align to TRBD1. Germline loops: CDR1 MNHEY, CDR2 SVGAGI. This CDR3 comprises 15 residues. V lost 0 bases to trimming and J lost 3 bases; unmatched junction nucleotides: 4.

J is TRBJ1-2 and V is TRBV27; maybe TRBD1 (5 bases). The ends were cut back, 2 bases at V and 2 bases at J, with 6 bases in the middle. Germline assignment: CDR1 MNHEY and CDR2 SMNVEV (reference sequence). CDR3 length: 13 residues. CDR3 amino acids: CASSLRGNYGYTF. The CDR3 nucleotides read TGTGCCAGCAGTTTAAGGGGCAACTATGGCTACACCTTC.

The rearrangement joins TRBV9 to TRBJ1-1, with D possibly matching TRBD1 (6 bases). The V and J ends lost 3 bases and 1 base respectively, with 16 bases between them. The CDR3 has 16 amino acids. Germline CDR1 reads SGDLS; CDR2 reads YYNGEE. CDR3 in amino acids: CASSATTTQGNTEAFF. Written as DNA, the CDR3 is TGTGCCAGCAGCGCCACAACAACACAGGGGAACACTGAAGCTTTCTTT.

The chain couples TRBV6-5 to TRBJ2-7, with 7 positions matching TRBD2. This CDR3 comprises 16 residues. CDR1 and CDR2 from the germline V gene are MNHEY and SVGAGI. The J segment lost 2 bases and the V segment lost 0 bases, leaving 7 bases of the junction unmatched. The CDR3 DNA reads TGTGCCAGCAGTTACTCGCGTCTAGCGGAAACCTACGAGCAGTACTTC. Protein: CASSYSRLAETYEQYF.

V and J are TRBV28 and TRBJ2-5; 9 bases line up with TRBD1. V shed 5 bases and J 4 bases; nucleotides not matched to a gene: 5. The CDR3 is 14 amino acids. Germline V CDR1 and CDR2: MDHEN, SYDVKM. The DNA for the CDR3 is TGTGCCAGCAGTGTGACAGGGGGAGGAGAGACCCAGTACTTC. Protein product: CASSVTGGGETQYF.

J is TRBJ1-2 and V is TRBV6-6; 8 bases agree with TRBD1. There are 15 residues in the CDR3. Germline lookup yields CDR1 MNHNY and CDR2 SVGAGI (reference sequence). V shed 0 bases, J shed 4 bases, and the junction held 4 bases outside the gene matches. As DNA, the CDR3 is TGTGCCAGCAGTTACTCGGCAGGGGGCTCCTATGGCTACACCTTC. Translation gives CASSYSAGGSYGYTF.

This chain joins TRBV4-1 and TRBJ1-4; D gene uncertain. Trimming stripped 1 base from V and 7 bases from J, with 13 bases between. CDR3 size: 15 residues. CDR1 and CDR2 (germline): MGHRA, YSYEKL. The CDR3 nucleotides are TGCGCCAGCAGCCAAGTCGGACTTGTGGCTGAAAAACTGTTTTTT. It codes for CASSQVGLVAEKLFF.

The chain recombines TRBV6-1 with TRBJ1-1; no clear D. The CDR3 is 12 amino acids. The V and J ends lost 5 bases and 6 bases respectively, with 10 bases between them. Germline V gives CDR1 MNHNS, CDR2 SASEGT. CDR3: CASSFNRAEAFF. In DNA, the CDR3 is TGTGCCAGCAGTTTTAATAGGGCTGAAGCTTTCTTT.

The gene calls are TRBV11-2 and TRBJ1-3; D perhaps matches TRBD1 (5 bases). V was cut by 4 bases and J by 9 bases, with 13 bases left in between. The germline CDR1 and CDR2 sequences are SGHAT and FQNNGV. The CDR3 runs 13 residues. CDR3: CASSSGRQGTIYF. In DNA form, the CDR3 reads TGTGCCAGCAGCTCAGGACGTCAGGGCACCATATATTTT.

The chain joins TRBV7-9 to TRBJ2-1; 11 nucleotides agree with TRBD2. Germline assignment: CDR1 SEHNR and CDR2 FQNEAQ (reference sequence). The length of the CDR3 is 19 residues. V trimming: 1 base; J trimming: 0 bases; junction bases outside the gene matches: 8. The chain's CDR3 is CASSLEGLADLNSYNEQFF. The CDR3 DNA follows: TGTGCCAGCAGCTTAGAGGGACTAGCGGACTTAAACTCCTACAATGAGCAGTTCTTC.

This clone was observed a single time. V usage is TRBV25-1 and J usage is TRBJ1-2; D gene unclear. The CDR3 runs to 11 residues. CDR1 and CDR2 from the germline V gene are MGHDK and SYGVNS. Deletions cut 2 bases from V and 7 bases from J, with 5 bases between. The chain's CDR3 is CASSEISGYTF. The CDR3 bases are TGTGCCAGCAGTGAAATCAGTGGCTACACCTTC.

The table lists this clone with a count of one. The chain couples TRBV27 to TRBJ1-4, with D possibly TRBD1 on 6 matching bases. Germline CDR1 and CDR2: MNHEY and SMNVEV (reference sequence). V was shortened by 5 bases and J by 5 bases, with 15 bases between the two germline ends. This CDR3 region has 15 residues. DNA of the CDR3: TGTGCCAGCAGTCCCATCGACAGGCTCAATGAAAAACTGTTTTTT. Encoded protein: CASSPIDRLNEKLFF.

The chain links TRBV4-2 to TRBJ1-3; 7 bases match TRBD1. The CDR3 covers 15 residues. Losses at the gene ends were 2 bases for V and 2 bases for J; bases not matched to a gene: 3. Germline V lookup: CDR1 LGHNA, CDR2 YNFKEQ. The CDR3 here is CASSQPDRAGNTIYF. The CDR3 nucleotides are TGTGCCAGCAGCCAACCTGACAGGGCTGGAAACACCATATATTTT.

The chain carries TRBV7-3 and TRBJ2-6; perhaps TRBD2 as D (5 bases). The CDR3 is 17 residues long. The germline V and J ends were trimmed by 2 bases and 0 bases, with 11 bases remaining between them. Germline CDR1 reads SGHTA; CDR2 reads FQGTGA. The CDR3 loop reads CASSLAGLSSGANVLTF. CDR3 DNA sequence: TGTGCCAGCAGCTTAGCCGGACTGAGCTCTGGGGCCAACGTCCTGACTTTC. The complete variable domain, with remaining parts taken from reference TRBV7-3 and TRBJ2-6, reads GAGVSQTPSNKVTEKGKYVELRCDPISGHTALYWYRQSLGQGPEFLIYFQGTGAADDSGLPNDRFFAVRPEGSVSTLKIQRTERGDSAVYLCASSLAGLSSGANVLTFGAGSRLTVL.

V gene TRBV11-2 combines with J gene TRBJ2-7; 9 bases align to TRBD1. J gave up 2 bases and V 5 bases, and 10 bases lay outside the gene matches. The V gene's germline CDR1 is SGHAT and CDR2 FQNNGV. This CDR3 is 16 amino acids long. The DNA of the CDR3 is TGTGCCAGCAGCCTGGTCCGGGGACAGGGCCCCTACGAGCAGTACTTC. It specifies CASSLVRGQGPYEQYF.

The V call is TRBV11-2, the J call TRBJ2-1, with 8 bases identical to TRBD2. The CDR3 has 17 residues. The V gene's germline CDR1 is SGHAT and CDR2 FQNNGV. The ends lost 4 bases at V and 8 bases at J; junction bases unmatched: 16. DNA of the CDR3: TGTGCCAGCAGCTCCCGGGACGAGCGGGAGCGTCGCTATGAGCAGTTCTTC. Residues: CASSSRDERERRYEQFF. Drawing the rest from reference TRBV11-2 and TRBJ2-1, the complete variable domain is EAGVAQSPRYKIIEKRQSVAFWCNPISGHATLYWYQQILGQGPKLLIQFQNNGVVDDSQLPKDRFSAERLKGVDSTLKIQPAKLEDSAVYLCASSSRDERERRYEQFFGPGTRLTVL.

The chain employs TRBV15 and TRBJ1-4; D is possibly TRBD1 (5 bases). The CDR3 totals 13 residues. Germline V gene data show CDR1 as LNHNV and CDR2 as YYDKDF (reference sequence). V was cut by 3 bases and J by 7 bases, with 9 bases left in between. The CDR3 region is CATSRGTGEKLFF. CDR3 nucleotide sequence: TGTGCCACCAGCAGGGGGACGGGTGAAAAACTGTTTTTT.

The rearrangement joins TRBV7-8 to TRBJ2-6, with D unresolved. Trimming took 5 bases from V and 0 from J, leaving 11 bases between them. In germline, CDR1 is SGHVS, CDR2 FQNEAQ. The length of the CDR3 is 16 residues. CDR3 DNA: TGTGCCAGCAGCCAAGATAGGGTCTCTGGGGCCAACGTCCTGACTTTC. Amino acid sequence: CASSQDRVSGANVLTF.

The J gene is TRBJ2-5, the V gene TRBV7-9; 11 bases map to TRBD2. After removal of 5 bases from V and 5 bases from J, the junction contained 4 bases not matched to a gene. CDR3 length equals 14 residues. Germline V gene lookup returns CDR1 SEHNR and CDR2 FQNEAQ (reference sequence). The CDR3 region has the DNA TGTGCCAGCAGCCCACTAGCGGGAGCGGAGACCCAGTACTTC. It yields the protein CASSPLAGAETQYF.

The rearrangement links TRBV11-2 to TRBJ2-7, with D hard to call. The CDR3 totals 13 residues. Germline V gene sequence: CDR1 SGHAT, CDR2 FQNNGV. V was clipped by 1 base and J by 2 bases, with 6 bases between them. The CDR3 DNA reads as TGTGCCAGCAGCTTAGTAGACCCCTACGAGCAGTACTTC. It translates to CASSLVDPYEQYF. The full variable domain, in which reference TRBV11-2 and TRBJ2-7 provide the parts outside the CDR3, is EAGVAQSPRYKIIEKRQSVAFWCNPISGHATLYWYQQILGQGPKLLIQFQNNGVVDDSQLPKDRFSAERLKGVDSTLKIQPAKLEDSAVYLCASSLVDPYEQYFGPGTRLTVT.

This chain uses TRBV18 with TRBJ2-7; possible D gene TRBD1, 6 bases. V shed 6 bases and J shed 0 bases, with 15 bases lying between them. CDR1 is KGHSH, CDR2 LQKENI, per germline. The CDR3 is made up of 15 amino acids. CDR3 in DNA: TGTGCCAGCTCCCTAGGACAGAGTCCCTCCTACGAGCAGTACTTC. Translation: CASSLGQSPSYEQYF.

The chain is built from TRBV30 and TRBJ2-7, with unresolved D. The V gene lost 0 bases and the J gene lost 5 bases, with 5 bases spanning the gap. CDR1 and CDR2 from the germline V gene are GTSNPN and SVGIG (reference sequence). This CDR3 region has 11 residues. This CDR3 is CAWSVPHEQYF. The DNA of the CDR3 is TGTGCCTGGAGTGTACCCCACGAGCAGTACTTC.

The chain has TRBV7-9 and TRBJ2-1, with 7 bases that match TRBD2. Looked up from germline, CDR1 is SEHNR and CDR2 is FQNEAQ (reference sequence). The CDR3 length is 15 residues. J gave up 9 bases and V 4 bases, and 12 bases lay outside the gene matches. The CDR3, as DNA: TGTGCCAGCAGCTCCGGTCCTGCGGGAGTTGGTGAGCAGTTCTTC. It yields the protein CASSSGPAGVGEQFF.

The V gene is TRBV19, the J gene TRBJ1-5; D is possibly TRBD1 (5 bases). The CDR3 runs to 14 residues. Trimming stripped 3 bases from V and 7 bases from J, with 13 bases between. Germline V CDR1 and CDR2: LNHDA, SQIVND (reference sequence). The DNA of the CDR3 is TGTGCCAGTAGTATTTTCAGGGTGGACCAGCCCCAGCATTTT. Protein sequence: CASSIFRVDQPQHF.

The gene calls are TRBV28 and TRBJ1-5; D unresolved. V lost 10 bases, J lost 5 bases, and 15 bases lay in between. The CDR3 is made up of 13 amino acids. CDR1 is MDHEN and CDR2 is SYDVKM in the germline V gene. The CDR3 reads CATSGRDYQPQHF. The CDR3 nucleotides are TGTGCCACCTCGGGCAGAGACTATCAGCCCCAGCATTTT.

The table lists this clone with a few counts. This chain uses TRBV28 with TRBJ1-1; D uncertain. The CDR3 has 13 amino acids. Germline CDR1 is MDHEN and CDR2 is SYDVKM. The V and J ends lost 4 bases and 3 bases respectively, with 9 bases between them. CDR3 bases: TGTGCCAGCAGTTATTCGACGGACACTGAAGCTTTCTTT. This translates into CASSYSTDTEAFF.

This clone was seen only once. V and J are TRBV27 and TRBJ2-1; 7 bases line up with TRBD1. Germline V gene data show CDR1 as MNHEY and CDR2 as SMNVEV (reference sequence). The junction had 16 bases not matched to a gene; V was cut back by 5 bases and J by 12 bases. The CDR3 consists of 15 residues. The CDR3 DNA follows: TGTGCCAGCAGTCTTCAGGGGGTGGTAGGGGCTGGGCAGTTCTTC. It encodes CASSLQGVVGAGQFF.

This clone has only one observation. The rearrangement links TRBV30 to TRBJ2-7; a weak D match, TRBD2 (6 bases). The CDR3 loop spans 11 amino acids. Germline V gene lookup returns CDR1 GTSNPN and CDR2 SVGIG (reference sequence). Deletions cut 7 bases from V and 8 bases from J, with 15 bases between. CDR3 amino acids: CASYLGTQQYF. The CDR3 region has the DNA TGTGCCTCTTACTTGGGGACTCAGCAGTACTTC.

The J gene is TRBJ1-1, the V gene TRBV30; 7 bases match TRBD1. The CDR3 is 13 residues long. The germline gives CDR1 GTSNPN, CDR2 SVGIG (reference sequence). Trimming took 2 bases from V and 5 from J; bases not matched to a gene: 5. The CDR3 spells CAWSLQTGTEAFF. The CDR3 region has the DNA TGTGCCTGGAGTTTACAGACAGGGACTGAAGCTTTCTTT.

This chain connects TRBV7-6 to TRBJ2-2; D is possibly TRBD1 (5 bases). Trimming shortened V by 1 base and J by 5 bases, and 5 bases separated the two germline ends. Germline V gene sequence: CDR1 SGHVS, CDR2 FNYEAQ. CDR3 size: 13 residues. CDR3 protein: CASSLGQTGELFF. The CDR3 DNA reads as TGTGCCAGCAGCTTAGGACAGACCGGGGAGCTGTTTTTT.